This TCR beta chain is from a study of T cell responses to AZD1222 COVID-19 vaccine. General observations from the study: Clonal diversity may have been underestimated in mostly white British donors. Seropositive status at baseline applied to only 5 or 6 AZD1222 recipients. All repertoire sampling was performed exclusively after the peak T cell response.

The CDR3 covers 14 residues. The trim removed 4 bases at V and 1 base at J, leaving 2 bases unmatched. The V gene's germline CDR1 is SGHVS and CDR2 FNYEAQ. Concerning this clone itself: Its target is not known.

Method: immunoSEQ multiplex PCR; TCRdb's copy keeps in-frame clones and lacks some. The table records more than 150,000 clones, nearly 95% of them present only once. Sequenced here: peripheral blood, sampled 28 days after the second AZD1222 dose. The receptor was derived from an adult who received the AZD1222 COVID-19 vaccine. This rearrangement joins TRBV7-6 to TRBJ1-1, with TRBD1 matching 8 bases. The CDR3 loop is CASSSGTGNTEAFF. The CDR3 DNA follows: TGTGCCAGCAGCTCCGGGACAGGGAACACTGAAGCTTTCTTT.